The 26 T cell receptor beta chains below come from one sample, sequenced in a study of CD8+ T cells in alopecia areata. cDNA reverse transcribed from extracted RNA served as the sequencing template. The protocol was immunoSEQ multiplex PCR, while the TCRdb copy is restricted to in-frame clones and leaves out a portion. Of about 150,000 clones listed, under 60% were seen once; the top ten hold under 8%. Sequencing was performed on CD4+ T cells sorted from blood, taken at week 0. The receptors come from a human donor with alopecia areata.

V is TRBV7-3 and J is TRBJ2-3, with 9 nucleotides matching TRBD1. This CDR3 has 16 residues. Looked up from germline, CDR1 is SGHTA and CDR2 is FQGTGA. Trimming cost V 0 bases and J 3 bases; bases outside gene matches: 4. This CDR3 reads CASSLTSDRGTDTQYF. In nucleotides, the CDR3 is TGTGCCAGCAGCTTAACGTCCGACAGGGGGACAGATACGCAGTATTTT.

This clone was seen a handful of times. The sample contains more than one DNA sequence encoding this CDR3. The genes are TRBV7-2 and TRBJ2-3; 8 bases agree with TRBD1. The trim removed 3 bases at V and 5 bases at J, leaving 4 bases unmatched. Germline V gives CDR1 SGHTA, CDR2 FQGNSA. The CDR3 has 14 residues. CDR3 bases: TGTGCCAGCAGCTTGGCAGGGGGCAGAGATACGCAGTATTTT. It specifies CASSLAGGRDTQYF.

This chain connects TRBV9 to TRBJ2-2; TRBD1 aligns across 8 bases. J gave up 0 bases and V 3 bases, and 7 bases lay outside the gene matches. The CDR3 runs to 17 residues. The germline CDR1 and CDR2 sequences are SGDLS and YYNGEE. CDR3 bases: TGTGCCAGCAGCGCCGCCCCACAGGGGGCGAACACCGGGGAGCTGTTTTTT. It encodes CASSAAPQGANTGELFF. Based on the CDR3 plus reference TRBV9 and TRBJ2-2, the full variable domain is DSGVTQTPKHLITATGQRVTLRCSPRSGDLSVYWYQQSLDQGLQFLIQYYNGEERAKGNILERFSAQQFPDLHSELNLSSLELGDSALYFCASSAAPQGANTGELFFGEGSRLTVL.

The chain has TRBV5-4 and TRBJ1-6, with unresolved D. The germline gives CDR1 SGHNT, CDR2 YYREEE (reference sequence). V gave up 4 bases and J gave up 9 bases, with 17 bases separating them. CDR3 length equals 15 residues. The CDR3 protein is CASSPGLSVGSPLHF. In nucleotides, the CDR3 is TGTGCCAGCAGCCCAGGATTGTCTGTGGGTTCACCCCTCCACTTT.

V is TRBV4-1 and J is TRBJ1-2; D remains unclear. The CDR3 length is 16 residues. The germline V and J ends were trimmed by 2 bases and 4 bases, with 17 bases remaining between them. Germline lookup yields CDR1 MGHRA and CDR2 YSYEKL. The CDR3 loop is CASSQSGLTYLYGYTF. DNA for the CDR3: TGCGCCAGCAGCCAATCGGGTCTCACCTACCTCTATGGCTACACCTTC.

V gene TRBV29-1 combines with J gene TRBJ2-1, with 9 bases identical to TRBD2. V was clipped by 6 bases and J by 3 bases; unmatched bases: 12. The CDR3 covers 16 residues. CDR1 SQVTM and CDR2 ANQGSEA come from the germline V gene. The CDR3 nucleotides read TGCAGCGTCCGGGGGAGTATAGCGGGGGACTACAATGAGCAGTTCTTC. Its protein product is CSVRGSIAGDYNEQFF.

A single count supports this clone. The CDR3 DNA reads TGCACCGCGTTCGGGTCGGAGACCCAGTACTTC. Translation: CTAFGSETQYF. This rearrangement joins TRBV29-1 to TRBJ2-5; D is unresolved. Germline V CDR1 and CDR2: SQVTM, ANQGSEA. This CDR3 contains 11 residues.

V is TRBV7-2 and J is TRBJ2-5; 7 bases are shared with TRBD2. The V and J ends lost 3 bases and 9 bases, in that order; junction bases with no gene match: 4. Germline lookup yields CDR1 SGHTA and CDR2 FQGNSA. The CDR3 runs to 12 residues. The CDR3 loop reads CASSFPAGAQYF. The CDR3 DNA sequence: TGTGCCAGCAGCTTCCCGGCGGGGGCCCAGTACTTC.

The V gene is TRBV29-1, the J gene TRBJ1-1; D possibly corresponds to TRBD1 (5 bases). CDR1 is SQVTM, CDR2 ANQGSEA, per germline. The CDR3 is made up of 13 amino acids. Trimming took off 6 bases at V and 0 bases at J, with 11 bases between the two ends. CDR3 nucleotides: TGCAGCGTCTCCGGGACTATGAACACTGAAGCTTTCTTT. Translated: CSVSGTMNTEAFF.

The chain carries TRBV20-1 and TRBJ2-5; D is perhaps TRBD1 or TRBD2 (5 bases each). Germline CDR1 DFQATT, CDR2 SNEGSKA (reference sequence). Trimming shortened V by 5 bases and J by 5 bases, and 9 bases separated the two germline ends. The CDR3 has 11 amino acids. The CDR3 region is CSAWWGETQYF. For the CDR3, the DNA is TGCAGTGCTTGGTGGGGGGAGACCCAGTACTTC.

Concerning this clone itself: The junction differs from germline at one of its ends, possibly a read error. The genes are TRBV6-5 and TRBJ2-7, with D perhaps TRBD1 (6 bases). The V gene's germline CDR1 is MNHEY and CDR2 SVGAGI. This CDR3 is built from 11 residues. The CDR3 DNA reads TGTGCCAGCAGGTCCGGGACACAACATTTCTTC. Its protein product is CASRSGTQHFF.

This clone was recorded a few times. This chain links TRBV4-3 with TRBJ2-3; D ambiguous. Per the germline V gene, CDR1 is LGHNA and CDR2 is YSLEER. The CDR3 covers 13 residues. Trimming took 0 bases from V and 4 from J, leaving 5 bases between them. The CDR3 region is CASSQETSDTQYF. The CDR3 DNA reads TGCGCCAGCAGCCAAGAGACCTCAGATACGCAGTATTTT.

The V and J genes are TRBV29-1 and TRBJ1-1; possibly TRBD1 for D (6 bases). Germline V gives CDR1 SQVTM, CDR2 ANQGSEA. V shed 4 bases and J shed 3 bases, with 9 bases lying between them. The CDR3 is made up of 12 amino acids. The CDR3 spells CSVVQGDTEAFF. The CDR3 region has the DNA TGCAGCGTTGTACAGGGTGACACTGAAGCTTTCTTT.

V gene TRBV2 combines with J gene TRBJ2-3; TRBD2 matches 7 bases. Germline V gene sequence: CDR1 SNHLY, CDR2 FYNNEI. CDR3 length: 15 residues. V lost 7 bases, J lost 5 bases, and 12 bases stayed unmatched. This CDR3 reads CASTTSAGVGDTQYF. As DNA, the CDR3 is TGTGCCAGCACCACTAGCGCGGGAGTGGGAGATACGCAGTATTTT. Drawing the rest from reference TRBV2 and TRBJ2-3, the complete variable domain is EPEVTQTPSHQVTQMGQEVILRCVPISNHLYFYWYRQILGQKVEFLVSFYNNEISEKSEIFDDQFSVERPDGSNFTLKIRSTKLEDSAMYFCASTTSAGVGDTQYFGPGTRLTVL.

This clone was detected a few times. The V gene is TRBV7-9, the J gene TRBJ2-3; D remains unclear. The CDR3 is made up of 16 amino acids. The germline CDR1 and CDR2 sequences are SEHNR and FQNEAQ (reference sequence). Between the trimmed V and J ends, which lost 4 bases and 6 bases, there was a span of 20 bases. CDR3 sequence (DNA): TGTGCCAGCAGCTCCTCCGCCTCATATCTCTGGGATACGCAGTATTTT. Its translation: CASSSSASYLWDTQYF.

The CDR3 DNA reads TGTGCCAGCAGTGGGACAGATCAGCGGTACTGGGGCTACACCTTC. Protein sequence: CASSGTDQRYWGYTF. The chain has TRBV2 and TRBJ1-2; D possibly corresponds to TRBD1 (6 bases). The CDR3 spans 15 residues. Trimming removed 4 bases at V and 8 bases at J, with 20 bases between. CDR1 SNHLY and CDR2 FYNNEI come from the germline V gene.

The rearrangement joins TRBV20-1 to TRBJ1-1; no clear D. Germline V gives CDR1 DFQATT, CDR2 SNEGSKA (reference sequence). The CDR3 has 11 residues. Trimming took 3 bases from V and 5 from J, leaving 7 bases between them. The CDR3 loop reads CSARRWTEAFF. In nucleotides, the CDR3 is TGCAGTGCTAGGAGGTGGACTGAAGCTTTCTTT.

The rearrangement uses TRBV7-9 and TRBJ2-2; 9 bases fit TRBD1. Germline loops: CDR1 SEHNR, CDR2 FQNEAQ (reference sequence). The CDR3 is 15 residues long. The V segment lost 5 bases and the J segment 5 bases; nucleotides outside the gene matches: 6. The CDR3 nucleotides read TGTGCCAGCAGCCTACAGGGGGCAGGAACCGGGGAGCTGTTTTTT. Translated, it gives CASSLQGAGTGELFF.

The chain uses TRBV9 and TRBJ2-4, with TRBD1 as a possible D gene (5 bases). CDR3 length: 14 amino acids. The ends were cut back, 7 bases at V and 8 bases at J, with 19 bases in the middle. CDR1 SGDLS and CDR2 YYNGEE come from the germline V gene. In DNA, the CDR3 is TGTGCCAGCTCCCCCGACAGCAACCTTGACATTCAGTACTTC. It encodes CASSPDSNLDIQYF.

The V and J genes are TRBV29-1 and TRBJ2-1; 9 bases align to TRBD1. V gave up 6 bases and J gave up 1 base; unmatched junction bases: 4. The CDR3 covers 14 residues. The V gene's germline CDR1 is SQVTM and CDR2 ANQGSEA. CDR3 loop: CSVYGQGSYNEQFF. The CDR3 DNA reads as TGCAGCGTCTACGGACAGGGGTCCTACAATGAGCAGTTCTTC.

In its sample, this clone was seen a few times. The chain joins TRBV7-2 to TRBJ2-7; the D gene is possibly TRBD2 (5 bases). Deletions cut 1 base from V and 2 bases from J, with 12 bases between. The germline V gene has CDR1 SGHTA and CDR2 FQGNSA. CDR3 length: 15 amino acids. The CDR3 DNA reads as TGTGCCAGCAGCTTAGGGCAGCGGACCACCTACGAGCAGTACTTC. Protein product: CASSLGQRTTYEQYF.

The chain has TRBV5-1 and TRBJ2-2, with 7 positions matching TRBD1. With 3 bases clipped from V and 3 bases from J, the junction kept 5 bases outside the gene matches. This CDR3 has 15 amino acids. Germline loops: CDR1 SGHRS, CDR2 YFSETQ. The CDR3 here is CASSSGQHYTGELFF. The CDR3 DNA reads as TGCGCCAGCAGCTCGGGACAGCACTACACCGGGGAGCTGTTTTTT.

CDR3 sequence: CSVIDVPLAFF. The CDR3 nucleotides are TGCAGCGTTATTGACGTTCCCTTAGCTTTCTTT. The chain has TRBV29-1 and TRBJ1-1; the D is unclear. The CDR3 is 11 amino acids. Trimming cost V 5 bases and J 10 bases, with 14 bases left between them. Germline V lookup: CDR1 SQVTM, CDR2 ANQGSEA.

The chain couples TRBV6-6 to TRBJ1-5, with 12 bases that match TRBD1. The CDR3 covers 15 residues. Trimming removed 5 bases from V and 3 bases from J; junction bases left unmatched: 2. Germline CDR1 MNHNY, CDR2 SVGAGI (reference sequence). In DNA, the CDR3 is TGTGCCAGCAGTCCGGGACAGGGGGCCAATCAGCCCCAGCATTTT. Its translation is CASSPGQGANQPQHF.

There are a few counts of this clone. The V call is TRBV4-2, the J call TRBJ1-6, with D hard to call. The CDR3 is 16 amino acids. The V end lost 1 base, the J end lost 5 bases, and 12 bases lay between the germline ends. The germline V gene encodes CDR1 LGHNA and CDR2 YNFKEQ. The CDR3 nucleotides read TGTGCCAGCAGCCAAGCATCCGGCCGAAATAATTCACCCCTCCACTTT. Its protein product is CASSQASGRNNSPLHF.

The V gene is TRBV15, the J gene TRBJ1-3, with D perhaps TRBD1 (5 bases). The germline V gene has CDR1 LNHNV and CDR2 YYDKDF (reference sequence). The V gene lost 0 bases and the J gene lost 3 bases, with 9 bases spanning the gap. This CDR3 comprises 15 residues. The CDR3 sequence: CATSRDRDYGNTIYF. The CDR3 nucleotides are TGTGCCACCAGCAGAGATCGGGACTATGGAAACACCATATATTTT.